The clone carrying this T cell receptor (beta chain) is identified as medium-sized from frequency. The sample originates from a study of T cell clusters in autoimmune cytopenias. Multiplex touch-down PCR amplified TRB using TRB-A and TRB-B pools in one tube. From the multiplex PCR reads, TCRdb lists one entry per CDR3 protein and no DNA. Here the sample table reports some 5,700 distinct CDR3 sequences. The CDR3 sequence is 17 residues long. In germline, CDR1 is SQVTM, CDR2 ANQGSEA. Tens of thousands of genome equivalents of blood DNA were amplified for TRB. These same records also appear under a second study, on T cell repertoires in aging, cancer and after chemotherapy.

The sequenced sample was peripheral blood. This receptor was identified in a human donor in good health. The gene calls are TRBV29-1 and TRBJ1-2. The CDR3: CSVEDNGWGDWGYGYTF.